The 13 T cell receptor beta chains below come from one sample, sequenced in a study of siplizumab effects on memory and regulatory T cells. Produced via immunoSEQ multiplex PCR; TCRdb's table is partial and in-frame only. The repertoire holds about 56,000 clones, around 97% seen once, with approximately 0.99% in the top ten. The sequencing input was naive CD8+ T cells sorted from blood. Receptors were obtained from a human donor in good health.

V gene TRBV10-1 combines with J gene TRBJ2-2, with 7 bases that match TRBD2. The germline CDR1 and CDR2 sequences are WNHNN and SYGVQD (reference sequence). Trimming at V came to 7 bases and at J to 7 bases, leaving 12 bases not matched to a gene. The CDR3 is 15 amino acids. The CDR3 bases are TGCGCCAGCACCGGGGGGACGGATAATGGCGGGGAGCTGTTTTTT. It specifies CASTGGTDNGGELFF.

This chain links TRBV7-9 with TRBJ1-1, with D uncertain. Trimming pared 5 bases from V and 1 base from J, leaving 11 bases between. CDR3 length: 14 residues. Per the germline V gene, CDR1 is SEHNR and CDR2 is FQNEAQ (reference sequence). This CDR3 reads CASSPVLANTEAFF. CDR3 sequence (DNA): TGTGCCAGCAGCCCCGTGTTAGCGAACACTGAAGCTTTCTTT.

V is TRBV29-1 and J is TRBJ2-7; no reliable D call. The CDR3 totals 11 residues. The germline gives CDR1 SQVTM, CDR2 ANQGSEA. V lost 6 bases and J 5 bases, leaving 11 bases between the germline ends. The CDR3 reads CSVKVNHEQYF. In DNA form, the CDR3 reads TGCAGCGTCAAGGTGAATCACGAGCAGTACTTC.

The genes are TRBV28 and TRBJ1-3; D possibly corresponds to TRBD1 (6 bases). The CDR3 contains 15 residues. From germline, CDR1 is MDHEN and CDR2 SYDVKM. The V end lost 6 bases, the J end lost 0 bases, and 12 bases lay between the germline ends. The CDR3 loop is CASSQDSSSGNTIYF. CDR3 nucleotides: TGTGCCAGCAGCCAGGACAGCAGCTCTGGAAACACCATATATTTT. The entire variable domain, with the rest obtained from reference TRBV28 and TRBJ1-3, is as follows: DVKVTQSSRYLVKRTGEKVFLECVQDMDHENMFWYRQDPGLGLRLIYFSYDVKMKEKGDIPEGYSVSREKKERFSLILESASTNQTSMYLCASSQDSSSGNTIYFGEGSWLTVV.

The CDR3 bases are TGTGCCAGCAGTTCGCAGGGGGCGCGTCCCTACAATGAGCAGTTCTTC. It encodes CASSSQGARPYNEQFF. This chain joins TRBV28 and TRBJ2-1, with 8 bases aligning to TRBD1. This CDR3 contains 16 residues. Germline CDR1 MDHEN, CDR2 SYDVKM. Losses at the gene ends were 4 bases for V and 2 bases for J; bases not matched to a gene: 7.

This chain uses TRBV4-1 with TRBJ1-2; 7 positions agree with TRBD1. The V and J ends lost 1 base and 3 bases, in that order; junction bases with no gene match: 2. From germline, CDR1 is MGHRA and CDR2 YSYEKL. The CDR3 spans 14 residues. CDR3 in amino acids: CASSQVTGDYGYTF. The DNA of the CDR3 is TGCGCCAGCAGCCAAGTAACAGGGGACTATGGCTACACCTTC.

J is TRBJ2-7 and V is TRBV2, with TRBD1 as a possible D gene (6 bases). From germline, CDR1 is SNHLY and CDR2 FYNNEI. The germline V and J ends were trimmed by 5 bases and 4 bases, with 12 bases remaining between them. The CDR3 has 13 residues. This CDR3 reads CASSSTGPYEQYF. DNA of the CDR3: TGTGCCAGCAGTTCAACAGGGCCATACGAGCAGTACTTC.

The rearrangement joins TRBV6-5 to TRBJ2-1, with a weak D call TRBD1 (6 bases). With 4 bases removed from V and 6 bases from J, the gap between germline ends came to 13 bases. This CDR3 spans 14 amino acids. From germline, CDR1 is MNHEY and CDR2 SVGAGI. The CDR3 coding sequence is TGTGCCAGCAGTTGGACAGTCTCTGTCAATGAGCAGTTCTTC. Translated, it gives CASSWTVSVNEQFF.

The chain carries TRBV27 and TRBJ1-1, with a tentative D call TRBD1 (6 bases). Trimming pared 4 bases from V and 5 bases from J, leaving 17 bases between. This CDR3 contains 15 residues. CDR1 is MNHEY, CDR2 SMNVEV, per germline (reference sequence). Written as DNA, the CDR3 is TGTGCCAGCAGTTCCCTTTGGGGGGCGCGAACTGAAGCTTTCTTT. It specifies CASSSLWGARTEAFF.

The gene calls are TRBV14 and TRBJ2-7, with D tentatively TRBD1 (5 bases). From germline, CDR1 is SGHDN and CDR2 FVKESK. The CDR3 totals 14 residues. Trimming left V 1 base short and J 3 bases short, with 10 bases between. This CDR3 reads CASSQGNRIYEQYF. The CDR3 DNA reads TGTGCCAGCAGCCAAGGAAACAGGATCTACGAGCAGTACTTC.

The V call is TRBV21-1, the J call TRBJ2-1. TRBV21-1 is a documented pseudogene. There are 10 residues in the CDR3. The CDR3 sequence is CACSYNEQFF. The CDR3 nucleotides are TGTGCCTGTTCCTACAATGAGCAGTTCTTC.

This clone was observed a single time. The V call is TRBV7-9, the J call TRBJ1-5, with D possibly TRBD1 on 6 matching bases. The V end was cut by 1 base, the J end by 0 bases, with 16 bases between. CDR3 length equals 18 residues. CDR1 SEHNR and CDR2 FQNEAQ come from the germline V gene (reference sequence). The CDR3 reads CASSLGGVGTYSNQPQHF. In DNA, the CDR3 is TGTGCCAGCAGCTTAGGGGGAGTCGGGACATATAGCAATCAGCCCCAGCATTTT.

The chain joins TRBV2 to TRBJ2-1; 10 nucleotides line up with TRBD2. This CDR3 region has 18 residues. The germline V gene has CDR1 SNHLY and CDR2 FYNNEI. The V segment lost 6 bases and the J segment 4 bases; nucleotides outside the gene matches: 15. As DNA, the CDR3 is TGTGCCAGCAGATCCCAGCTAGCGGGAGCCAGGGTATACAATGAGCAGTTCTTC. Amino acids: CASRSQLAGARVYNEQFF.